This T cell receptor (beta chain) originates from a study of blood T cell repertoires in COVID-19. About the research overall: From T cells, B-cell-depleted T cells, or PBMCs came the material, which was cDNA or gDNA.

Germline V gene lookup returns CDR1 KGHSH and CDR2 LQKENI. This CDR3 region has 13 residues. V gave up 1 base and J gave up 6 bases; unmatched junction bases: 1. Recruits, aged roughly 18 to 90 years, lived in 24 US areas. Clinical history as reported by participants underpinned cohort assignment. Within 2 weeks of study entry, exposed participants had contacted a PCR-confirmed or clinician-diagnosed COVID-19 case. Libraries were prepared by immunoSEQ multiplex PCR; TCRdb keeps only in-frame clonotypes and omits some of them. Here the sample spans 250,000 or so clones, approximately 89% being singletons.

This chain joins TRBV18 and TRBJ2-3, with TRBD2 matching 7 bases. Material for sequencing was PBMCs or T cells enriched from blood (not recorded which). The TCR sequence derives from a man aged 40-49 years who had been exposed to COVID-19. CDR3 residues: CASSPREGDTQYF. Written as DNA, the CDR3 is TGTGCCAGCTCACCACGGGAGGGGGATACGCAGTATTTT.